The 18 T cell receptor beta chains below were found in one sample sequenced in a study of beta chain features in type 1 diabetes (dated by TCRdb to 2016 to 2019). The library was obtained by the immunoSEQ multiplex PCR assay. The High Capacity cDNA Reverse Transcription Kit was used to reverse transcribe all of the isolated RNA, meaning that expressed TCRB transcripts were what got sequenced. In TCRdb, the immuneACCESS table is reduced to in-frame sequences with V and J assigned. These tables do not hold every clone; where another copy was compared, an unresolved V gene accounts for under half, and the others remain unexplained. The sample table lists over 150,000 clones, approximately 13% of them with a count of one. The ten largest clones add up to 0.5% to 0.75% of the sample. Sequences were obtained from central memory CD4+ T cells from blood. These receptor sequences come from a woman aged 18-35 years in good health.

This clone turned up a few times. The chain carries TRBV2 and TRBJ1-5, with 7 positions matching TRBD1. Germline-derived CDR1 and CDR2 are SNHLY and FYNNEI. The length of the CDR3 is 15 residues. The V and J ends lost 2 bases and 3 bases, in that order; junction bases with no gene match: 4. The CDR3 DNA reads as TGTGCCAGCAGTGAAATGGGACAGAACAATCAGCCCCAGCATTTT. It specifies CASSEMGQNNQPQHF.

V and J are TRBV28 and TRBJ1-1; D perhaps matches TRBD1 (5 bases). V was shortened by 4 bases and J by 9 bases, with 12 bases between the two germline ends. Germline lookup yields CDR1 MDHEN and CDR2 SYDVKM. The CDR3 is made up of 12 amino acids. CDR3 DNA sequence: TGTGCCAGCAGTTCCAGGGTGTCGAAAGCTTTCTTT. Translation: CASSSRVSKAFF. Supplemented by reference TRBV28 and TRBJ1-1, the full variable domain reads DVKVTQSSRYLVKRTGEKVFLECVQDMDHENMFWYRQDPGLGLRLIYFSYDVKMKEKGDIPEGYSVSREKKERFSLILESASTNQTSMYLCASSSRVSKAFFGQGTRLTVV.

The CDR3 nucleotides read TGTGCCAGCAGGCTCGGACAGGGTACTAACTATGGCTACACCTTC. As protein: CASRLGQGTNYGYTF. The rearrangement links TRBV2 to TRBJ1-2, with 8 bases fitting TRBD1. Unmatched junction bases numbered 6, after V lost 6 bases and J lost 0 bases. Germline CDR1 SNHLY, CDR2 FYNNEI. This CDR3 spans 15 amino acids. Full variable domain (remainder filled in from reference TRBV2 and TRBJ1-2): EPEVTQTPSHQVTQMGQEVILRCVPISNHLYFYWYRQILGQKVEFLVSFYNNEISEKSEIFDDQFSVERPDGSNFTLKIRSTKLEDSAMYFCASRLGQGTNYGYTFGSGTRLTVV.

The table lists this clone with a few counts. This sequence joins TRBV6-7 and TRBJ2-7; the D gene is possibly TRBD2 (6 bases). TRBV6-7 is an ORF, with its function uncertain. CDR3 length: 15 amino acids. Trimming took 2 bases from V and 3 from J, leaving 14 bases between them. The CDR3 reads CASSYPQGGGYEQYF. Here the CDR3 DNA reads TGTGCCAGCAGTTACCCCCAGGGAGGAGGCTACGAGCAGTACTTC.

The table lists this clone with a few counts. The rearrangement links TRBV19 to TRBJ2-2, with TRBD2 as a possible D gene (5 bases). Germline V CDR1 and CDR2: LNHDA, SQIVND (reference sequence). The CDR3 sequence is 14 residues long. V lost 3 bases and J lost 6, with 11 bases in between. The CDR3 sequence is CASSMRRAAGELFF. DNA for the CDR3: TGTGCCAGTAGTATGAGGCGGGCCGCCGGGGAGCTGTTTTTT.

This chain connects TRBV10-3 to TRBJ2-5, with TRBD2 matching 11 bases. Germline V CDR1 and CDR2: ENHRY, SYGVKD. Unmatched junction bases numbered 3, after V lost 4 bases and J lost 5 bases. This CDR3 has 14 residues. CDR3 amino acids: CAISGLAGMETQYF. DNA for the CDR3: TGTGCCATCAGTGGACTAGCGGGAATGGAGACCCAGTACTTC.

This rearrangement joins TRBV5-1 to TRBJ2-7, with D possibly matching TRBD1 (5 bases). Germline assignment: CDR1 SGHRS and CDR2 YFSETQ. The CDR3 runs to 14 residues. V shed 4 bases and J shed 0 bases, with 11 bases lying between them. Written as DNA, the CDR3 is TGCGCCAGCAGCCAGGACATGGTCTCCTACGAGCAGTACTTC. This translates into CASSQDMVSYEQYF.

This clone was counted a few times. The chain links TRBV28 to TRBJ1-2, with 8 nucleotides matching TRBD1. J lost 12 bases, V lost 2 bases, and 11 bases had no gene match. Germline values: CDR1 MDHEN, CDR2 SYDVKM. There are 14 residues in the CDR3. The CDR3 region is CASSLGPGGDSDTF. The CDR3 DNA reads as TGTGCCAGCAGTTTAGGCCCAGGGGGCGATTCAGACACCTTC.

The gene calls are TRBV30 and TRBJ2-7; maybe TRBD2 (5 bases). Germline V gene data show CDR1 as GTSNPN and CDR2 as SVGIG (reference sequence). The CDR3 contains 13 residues. Trimming shortened V by 0 bases and J by 3 bases, and 9 bases separated the two germline ends. The CDR3 sequence is CAWSVGNLYEQYF. CDR3 bases: TGTGCCTGGAGTGTCGGGAATCTCTACGAGCAGTACTTC.

This clone was recorded at least ten times. The J gene is TRBJ2-2, the V gene TRBV14; D is perhaps TRBD1 (5 bases). CDR1 is SGHDN, CDR2 FVKESK, per germline. The CDR3 is 17 amino acids. V lost 3 bases, J lost 2 bases, and 16 bases lay in between. CDR3 sequence: CASSQLLVQGNTGELFF. Here the CDR3 DNA reads TGTGCCAGCAGCCAGTTGCTCGTGCAGGGTAACACCGGGGAGCTGTTTTTT.

The rearrangement uses TRBV21-1 and TRBJ2-6; the table names TRBD2, a call not compared with the DNA. TRBV21-1 is labeled a pseudogene. The CDR3 covers 18 residues. The CDR3 spells CASSKRLAGYKGANVLTF. The CDR3 DNA reads as TGTGCCAGCAGCAAACGGCTAGCGGGGTACAAAGGGGCCAACGTCCTGACTTTC.

The table lists this clone with a few counts. This chain joins TRBV14 and TRBJ2-5, with 7 bases lining up with TRBD1. Germline V gene sequence: CDR1 SGHDN, CDR2 FVKESK. The CDR3 has 15 amino acids. The V segment lost 4 bases and the J segment 2 bases; nucleotides outside the gene matches: 7. In DNA form, the CDR3 reads TGTGCCAGCAGCCGTCGGACAGGCGTACAAGAGACCCAGTACTTC. This translates into CASSRRTGVQETQYF. The full variable domain, with the rest looked up from reference TRBV14 and TRBJ2-5, is EAGVTQFPSHSVIEKGQTVTLRCDPISGHDNLYWYRRVMGKEIKFLLHFVKESKQDESGMPNNRFLAERTGGTYSTLKVQPAELEDSGVYFCASSRRTGVQETQYFGPGTRLLVL.

V gene TRBV5-1 combines with J gene TRBJ2-1; the D gene is possibly TRBD2 (5 bases). The CDR3 loop spans 13 amino acids. CDR1 and CDR2 (germline): SGHRS, YFSETQ. V dropped 5 bases and J dropped 5 bases, with 11 bases sitting between them. The chain's CDR3 is CASRPTSNNEQFF. DNA for the CDR3: TGCGCCAGCAGACCAACTAGTAACAATGAGCAGTTCTTC. Full variable domain (missing parts from reference TRBV5-1 and TRBJ2-1): KAGVTQTPRYLIKTRGQQVTLSCSPISGHRSVSWYQQTPGQGLQFLFEYFSETQRNKGNFPGRFSGRQFSNSRSEMNVSTLELGDSALYLCASRPTSNNEQFFGPGTRLTVL.

V is TRBV13 and J is TRBJ2-7; 11 bases are a match to TRBD2. The CDR3 covers 16 residues. Germline assignment: CDR1 PRHDT and CDR2 FYEKMQ (reference sequence). J lost 6 bases, V lost 4 bases, and 11 bases had no gene match. CDR3 DNA: TGTGCCAGCAGCTCCCGTGGCGGGACTAGCGGTAGCGAGCAGTACTTC. Amino acids: CASSSRGGTSGSEQYF.

This clone was seen only a few times. J is TRBJ2-7 and V is TRBV19; 11 bases match TRBD1. The germline V gene has CDR1 LNHDA and CDR2 SQIVND (reference sequence). The CDR3 is made up of 13 amino acids. V shed 8 bases and J 6 bases; nucleotides not matched to a gene: 6. The CDR3 spells CASGRTGGLEQYF. The CDR3 DNA follows: TGTGCCAGTGGTAGGACAGGGGGCCTCGAGCAGTACTTC.

This clone was detected a few times. This chain links TRBV28 with TRBJ1-4, with a possible D match to TRBD1 (6 bases). The CDR3 spans 15 residues. The germline CDR1 and CDR2 sequences are MDHEN and SYDVKM. V lost 5 bases to trimming and J lost 8 bases, with 18 bases between them. Here the CDR3 reads CASSTRDNRREKLFF. DNA of the CDR3: TGTGCCAGCAGTACTCGGGACAATCGGCGCGAAAAACTGTTTTTT.

This clone was observed a few times. The chain is built from TRBV4-1 and TRBJ2-3; D perhaps matches TRBD2 (6 bases). CDR1 MGHRA and CDR2 YSYEKL come from the germline V gene. V lost 0 bases and J lost 5, with 9 bases in between. The CDR3 covers 14 residues. The CDR3 here is CASSQEGGLDTQYF. In DNA, the CDR3 is TGCGCCAGCAGCCAAGAAGGAGGGTTAGATACGCAGTATTTT.

This clone was seen only a few times. The chain employs TRBV18 and TRBJ2-1; 9 bases line up with TRBD1. V lost 3 bases to trimming and J lost 10 bases; unmatched junction nucleotides: 7. Germline lookup yields CDR1 KGHSH and CDR2 LQKENI. The CDR3 loop spans 14 amino acids. CDR3 residues: CASSPYDRGGEQFF. The CDR3, as DNA: TGTGCCAGCTCACCCTACGACAGGGGGGGCGAGCAGTTCTTC.